These 25 T cell receptor beta chains originate from one sample sequenced in a study of Ad26.COV2.S vaccination and SARS-CoV-2 variants. The protocol was immunoSEQ multiplex PCR, while the TCRdb copy is restricted to in-frame clones and leaves out a portion. In the table there are approximately 400,000 clones, under 95% of which are singletons. Material: peripheral blood, obtained after recovery from COVID-19. Every receptor here comes from a human donor who had recovered from COVID-19.

CDR3 protein: CASSFQGNQPQHF. The DNA for the CDR3 is TGTGCCAGCAGCTTTCAGGGGAATCAGCCCCAGCATTTT. The genes are TRBV5-6 and TRBJ1-5; possibly TRBD1 for D (6 bases). The CDR3 is 13 amino acids. Germline V gene sequence: CDR1 SGHDT, CDR2 YYEEEE. Deletions cut 2 bases from V and 4 bases from J, with 7 bases between. The variable domain in full, completed from reference TRBV5-6 and TRBJ1-5, reads DAGVTQSPTHLIKTRGQQVTLRCSPKSGHDTVSWYQQALGQGPQFIFQYYEEEERQRGNFPDRFSGHQFPNYSSELNVNALLLGDSALYLCASSFQGNQPQHFGDGTRLSIL.

This clone came up once. This chain links TRBV13 with TRBJ2-3; TRBD2 is a possible D gene (6 bases). The length of the CDR3 is 16 residues. Trimming took 7 bases from V and 2 from J, leaving 19 bases between them. CDR1 is PRHDT, CDR2 FYEKMQ, per germline (reference sequence). This CDR3 reads CASNANAGPDTDTQYF. CDR3 in DNA: TGTGCCAGCAACGCAAATGCGGGGCCGGACACAGATACGCAGTATTTT.

The rearrangement uses TRBV10-1 and TRBJ1-2, with no clear D. The CDR3 has 12 residues. Germline V CDR1 and CDR2: WNHNN, SYGVQD (reference sequence). V lost 3 bases to trimming and J lost 4 bases, with 6 bases between them. The CDR3 DNA follows: TGCGCCAGCAGTGACACAGCCTATGGCTACACCTTC. Translating it yields CASSDTAYGYTF.

This sequence joins TRBV7-2 and TRBJ1-2; D gene uncertain. This CDR3 is built from 14 residues. V lost 1 base to trimming and J lost 0 bases, with 6 bases between them. Germline CDR1 is SGHTA and CDR2 is FQGNSA. In nucleotides, the CDR3 is TGTGCCAGCAGCTTAGAGGCGGCTAACTATGGCTACACCTTC. This translates into CASSLEAANYGYTF.

The sample holds one count of this clone. The chain combines TRBV12-3 or TRBV12-4 with TRBJ2-7; D not certain. V lost 8 bases, J lost 0 bases, and 8 bases lay in between. The CDR3 is made up of 12 amino acids. The CDR3 region has the DNA TGTGCCAGCCAGGCCCCCTCCTACGAGCAGTACTTC. It specifies CASQAPSYEQYF.

The chain couples TRBV6-6 to TRBJ2-4; TRBD2 aligns across 7 bases. V lost 7 bases and J lost 6; bases outside the gene matches: 15. This CDR3 contains 16 residues. Germline V CDR1 and CDR2: MNHNY, SVGAGI (reference sequence). Written as DNA, the CDR3 is TGTGCCAGCAATAGGGAGGGCAGGGCTGCCGGAAACATTCAGTACTTC. Amino acid sequence: CASNREGRAAGNIQYF.

The chain has TRBV7-3 and TRBJ2-3; 12 bases align to TRBD2. Germline V gives CDR1 SGHTA, CDR2 FQGTGA. The CDR3 sequence is 16 residues long. J lost 0 bases, V lost 5 bases, and 3 bases had no gene match. CDR3 in amino acids: CASSAGTSGSTDTQYF. DNA of the CDR3: TGTGCCAGCAGCGCAGGGACTAGCGGGAGCACAGATACGCAGTATTTT.

CDR3 protein: CASRKTGARDNYGYTF. DNA for the CDR3: TGTGCCAGCAGGAAGACAGGGGCGAGAGATAACTATGGCTACACCTTC. This chain joins TRBV7-9 and TRBJ1-2; TRBD1 matches 8 bases. Trimming cost V 6 bases and J 1 base; bases outside gene matches: 10. This CDR3 spans 16 amino acids. Germline lookup yields CDR1 SEHNR and CDR2 FQNEAQ (reference sequence).

The chain has TRBV19 and TRBJ1-2, with 7 bases matching TRBD1. Germline-derived CDR1 and CDR2 are LNHDA and SQIVND (reference sequence). This CDR3 contains 16 residues. Losses at the gene ends were 3 bases for V and 4 bases for J; bases not matched to a gene: 11. CDR3 loop: CASSIPDRRELYGYTF. Here the CDR3 DNA reads TGTGCCAGTAGTATCCCGGACAGGAGGGAACTCTATGGCTACACCTTC. The variable domain in full, completed from reference TRBV19 and TRBJ1-2, reads DGGITQSPKYLFRKEGQNVTLSCEQNLNHDAMYWYRQDPGQGLRLIYYSQIVNDFQKGDIAEGYSVSREKKESFPLTVTSAQKNPTAFYLCASSIPDRRELYGYTFGSGTRLTVV.

This clone was seen a handful of times. The same CDR3 can be traced to other DNA sequences in this sample. The genes are TRBV6-1 and TRBJ2-2; D remains unclear. The CDR3 sequence is 13 residues long. V lost 2 bases and J 3 bases, leaving 4 bases between the germline ends. Germline values: CDR1 MNHNS, CDR2 SASEGT. CDR3: CASSETDTGELFF. In nucleotides, the CDR3 is TGTGCCAGCAGTGAAACAGACACCGGGGAGCTGTTTTTT.

The chain combines TRBV5-4 with TRBJ2-7; the D gene is possibly TRBD1 (5 bases). The CDR3 runs 15 residues. The V and J ends lost 4 bases and 2 bases respectively, with 16 bases between them. The V gene's germline CDR1 is SGHNT and CDR2 YYREEE (reference sequence). DNA for the CDR3: TGTGCCAGCAGCCCCCTTCCCTTAGGGGCCTACGAGCAGTACTTC. It yields the protein CASSPLPLGAYEQYF.

V usage is TRBV7-2 and J usage is TRBJ2-7, with TRBD2 matching 9 bases. This CDR3 region has 16 residues. Germline CDR1 reads SGHTA; CDR2 reads FQGNSA. V was pared by 2 bases and J by 0 bases, with 5 bases of the junction left unmatched. The chain's CDR3 is CASSLKAGGSSYEQYF. The CDR3 nucleotides read TGTGCCAGCAGCTTAAAAGCGGGGGGAAGCTCCTACGAGCAGTACTTC.

This clone was detected only once. The chain couples TRBV29-1 to TRBJ2-1; D not resolved. The germline CDR1 and CDR2 sequences are SQVTM and ANQGSEA. Trimming stripped 1 base from V and 0 bases from J, with 7 bases between. This CDR3 has 14 residues. CDR3 nucleotide sequence: TGCAGCGTTGAAGGTCCTAGCTCCTACAATGAGCAGTTCTTC. Translated, it gives CSVEGPSSYNEQFF.

The chain links TRBV5-6 to TRBJ1-1, with 8 positions matching TRBD1. In germline, CDR1 is SGHDT, CDR2 YYEEEE. This CDR3 region has 14 residues. J lost 8 bases, V lost 6 bases, and 12 bases had no gene match. The CDR3 region is CASIAGGQEEEAFF. The CDR3 nucleotides are TGTGCCAGCATCGCCGGGGGACAGGAGGAAGAAGCTTTCTTT.

CDR3 sequence (DNA): TGTGCCAGCAGCCACCGGGACAGGGGGACACATCAGCCCCAGCATTTT. Its translation is CASSHRDRGTHQPQHF. The V and J genes are TRBV5-6 and TRBJ1-5; 11 nucleotides align to TRBD1. Germline trimming cut 4 bases from V and 5 bases from J; bases unmatched to any gene: 8. CDR1 SGHDT and CDR2 YYEEEE come from the germline V gene. The CDR3 is 16 amino acids.

The chain couples TRBV11-2 to TRBJ2-1; D call uncertain. V lost 4 bases, J lost 5 bases, and 12 bases lay in between. The germline V gene has CDR1 SGHAT and CDR2 FQNNGV. The CDR3 has 14 residues. As DNA, the CDR3 is TGTGCCAGCAGCTCCCAAGTTCGGGACAATGAGCAGTTCTTC. Translation: CASSSQVRDNEQFF.

V usage is TRBV6-5 and J usage is TRBJ1-2; the match to TRBD1 covers 7 bases. The CDR3 consists of 13 residues. Germline loops: CDR1 MNHEY, CDR2 SVGAGI. The ends lost 8 bases at V and 7 bases at J; junction bases unmatched: 10. The CDR3 DNA reads as TGTGCCAGCTCGTCTGAAGGGGGCGGTGGCTACACCTTC. It is translated as CASSSEGGGGYTF.

The gene calls are TRBV12-5 and TRBJ1-2; D remains ambiguous. The CDR3 sequence is 16 residues long. The V end was cut by 2 bases, the J end by 2 bases, with 15 bases between. The V gene's germline CDR1 is LGHNT and CDR2 FRNRAP. CDR3 amino acids: CASGLWASGANYGYTF. DNA of the CDR3: TGTGCTAGTGGTTTGTGGGCGTCAGGCGCCAACTATGGCTACACCTTC.

The rearrangement joins TRBV7-2 to TRBJ2-1; D call uncertain. This CDR3 region has 17 residues. Germline CDR1 reads SGHTA; CDR2 reads FQGNSA. Trimming took 2 bases from V and 9 from J, leaving 23 bases between them. The DNA for the CDR3 is TGTGCCAGCAGCTTACGTGTTGGCCGATCAACCAATCGTGAGCAGTTCTTC. Protein: CASSLRVGRSTNREQFF. Complete variable domain (other parts from reference TRBV7-2 and TRBJ2-1): GAGVSQSPSNKVTEKGKDVELRCDPISGHTALYWYRQSLGQGLEFLIYFQGNSAPDKSGLPSDRFSAERTGGSVSTLTIQRTQQEDSAVYLCASSLRVGRSTNREQFFGPGTRLTVL.

The chain links TRBV6-1 to TRBJ1-5, with a tentative D call TRBD1 (5 bases). The CDR3 extends over 15 amino acids. The V end lost 6 bases, the J end lost 1 base, and 13 bases lay between the germline ends. CDR1 MNHNS and CDR2 SASEGT come from the germline V gene. CDR3 residues: CASRGTGRSNQPQHF. CDR3 bases: TGTGCCAGCAGGGGAACGGGACGAAGCAATCAGCCCCAGCATTTT.

The chain joins TRBV4-2 to TRBJ1-2; D not resolved. CDR1 LGHNA and CDR2 YNFKEQ come from the germline V gene. The V end lost 0 bases, the J end lost 6 bases, and 14 bases lay between the germline ends. The CDR3 loop spans 15 amino acids. CDR3: CASSQDIGLGNGYTF. CDR3 DNA sequence: TGTGCCAGCAGCCAAGATATCGGGCTAGGGAATGGCTACACCTTC.

This chain joins TRBV5-1 and TRBJ2-1, with TRBD1 matching 8 bases. Trimming took 4 bases from V and 5 from J; bases not matched to a gene: 8. This CDR3 comprises 15 residues. Germline V gene sequence: CDR1 SGHRS, CDR2 YFSETQ. The CDR3: CASSPGQGAHNEQFF. The CDR3, as DNA: TGCGCCAGCAGCCCGGGGCAGGGGGCGCACAATGAGCAGTTCTTC.

This rearrangement joins TRBV11-2 to TRBJ2-7; D is undetermined. V lost 1 base, J lost 4 bases, and 8 bases lay in between. This CDR3 comprises 13 residues. From germline, CDR1 is SGHAT and CDR2 FQNNGV. The CDR3 is CASSLVGIYEQYF. The CDR3 DNA reads TGTGCCAGCAGCTTAGTAGGGATTTACGAGCAGTACTTC.

The gene calls are TRBV3-1 (or the pseudogene TRBV3-2) and TRBJ1-2; 10 bases line up with TRBD1. CDR1 is LGHDT, CDR2 YNNKEL, per germline (reference sequence). Trimming took 4 bases from V and 3 from J; bases not matched to a gene: 8. The CDR3 is 16 amino acids. Here the CDR3 DNA reads TGTGCCAGCAGCCTCAGCCGGACAGGGGGTGACTATGGCTACACCTTC. Translation gives CASSLSRTGGDYGYTF.

This clone was recorded once. The rearrangement uses TRBV25-1 and TRBJ2-5; 13 positions match TRBD2. The CDR3 is 15 amino acids. The germline V gene encodes CDR1 MGHDK and CDR2 SYGVNS. Losses at the gene ends were 10 bases for V and 5 bases for J; bases not matched to a gene: 10. This CDR3 reads CATGTSGTVRETQYF. The CDR3, as DNA: TGTGCCACCGGGACTAGCGGGACGGTGCGGGAGACCCAGTACTTC.